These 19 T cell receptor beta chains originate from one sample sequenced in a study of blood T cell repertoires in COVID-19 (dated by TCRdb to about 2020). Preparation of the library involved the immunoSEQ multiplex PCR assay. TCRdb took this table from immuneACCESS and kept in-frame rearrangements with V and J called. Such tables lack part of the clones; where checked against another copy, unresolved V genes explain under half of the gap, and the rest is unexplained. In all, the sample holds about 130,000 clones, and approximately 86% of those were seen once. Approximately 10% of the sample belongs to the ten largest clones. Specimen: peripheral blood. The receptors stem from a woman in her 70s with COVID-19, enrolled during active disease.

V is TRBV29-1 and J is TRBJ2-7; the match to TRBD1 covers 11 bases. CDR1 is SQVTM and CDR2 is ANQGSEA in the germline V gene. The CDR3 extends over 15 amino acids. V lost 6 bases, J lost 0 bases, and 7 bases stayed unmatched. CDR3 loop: CSVGTGGIFSYEQYF. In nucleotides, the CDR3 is TGCAGCGTGGGGACAGGGGGAATTTTCTCCTACGAGCAGTACTTC.

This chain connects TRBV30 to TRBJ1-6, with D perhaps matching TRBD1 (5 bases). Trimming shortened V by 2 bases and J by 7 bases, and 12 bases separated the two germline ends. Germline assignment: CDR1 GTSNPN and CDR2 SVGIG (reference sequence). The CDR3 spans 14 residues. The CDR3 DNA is TGTGCCTGGAGTCAGACAGACGCGAATTCACCCCTCCACTTT. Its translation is CAWSQTDANSPLHF.

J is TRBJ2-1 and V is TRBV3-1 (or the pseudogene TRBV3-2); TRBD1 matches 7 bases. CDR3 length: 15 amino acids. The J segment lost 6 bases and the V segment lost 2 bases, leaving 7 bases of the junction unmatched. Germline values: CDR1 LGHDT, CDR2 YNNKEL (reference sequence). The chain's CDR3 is CASSQSEGDSNEQFF. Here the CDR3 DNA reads TGTGCCAGCAGCCAAAGTGAGGGGGACAGCAATGAGCAGTTCTTC.

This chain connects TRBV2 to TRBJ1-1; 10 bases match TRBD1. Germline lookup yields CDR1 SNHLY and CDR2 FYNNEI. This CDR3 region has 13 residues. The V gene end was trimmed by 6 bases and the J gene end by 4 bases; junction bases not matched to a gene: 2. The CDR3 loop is CASRRTGGTEAFF. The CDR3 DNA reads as TGTGCCAGCAGAAGGACAGGGGGCACTGAAGCTTTCTTT. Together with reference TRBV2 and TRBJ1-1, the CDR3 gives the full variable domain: EPEVTQTPSHQVTQMGQEVILRCVPISNHLYFYWYRQILGQKVEFLVSFYNNEISEKSEIFDDQFSVERPDGSNFTLKIRSTKLEDSAMYFCASRRTGGTEAFFGQGTRLTVV.

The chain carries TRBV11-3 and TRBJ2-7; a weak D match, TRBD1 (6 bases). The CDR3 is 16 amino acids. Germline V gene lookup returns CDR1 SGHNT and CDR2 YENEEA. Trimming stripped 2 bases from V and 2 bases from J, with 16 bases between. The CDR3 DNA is TGTGCCAGCAGCTTAAAACTGGGACATCCAGCCTACGAGCAGTACTTC. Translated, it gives CASSLKLGHPAYEQYF. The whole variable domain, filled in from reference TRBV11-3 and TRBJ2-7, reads EAGVVQSPRYKIIEKKQPVAFWCNPISGHNTLYWYLQNLGQGPELLIRYENEEAVDDSQLPKDRFSAERLKGVDSTLKIQPAELGDSAVYLCASSLKLGHPAYEQYFGPGTRLTVT.

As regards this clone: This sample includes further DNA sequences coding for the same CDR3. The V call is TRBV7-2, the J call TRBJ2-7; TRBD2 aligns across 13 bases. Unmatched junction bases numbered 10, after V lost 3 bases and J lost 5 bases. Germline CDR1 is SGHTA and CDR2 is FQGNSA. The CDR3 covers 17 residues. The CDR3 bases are TGTGCCAGCAGCTTTTTACTAGCGGGGGGGCCGGGGGACGAGCAGTACTTC. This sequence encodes CASSFLLAGGPGDEQYF.

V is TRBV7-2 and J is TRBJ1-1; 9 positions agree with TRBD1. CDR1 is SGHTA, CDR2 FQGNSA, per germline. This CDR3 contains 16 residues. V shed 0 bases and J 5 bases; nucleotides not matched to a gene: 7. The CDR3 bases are TGTGCCAGCAGCTTAGCGGCACAGGGGGCGCGGACTGAAGCTTTCTTT. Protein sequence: CASSLAAQGARTEAFF. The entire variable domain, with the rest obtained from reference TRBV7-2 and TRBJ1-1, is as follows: GAGVSQSPSNKVTEKGKDVELRCDPISGHTALYWYRQSLGQGLEFLIYFQGNSAPDKSGLPSDRFSAERTGGSVSTLTIQRTQQEDSAVYLCASSLAAQGARTEAFFGQGTRLTVV.

The DNA of the CDR3 is TGCGCCAGCAGCTCGGGAACAGGGAAATCCTACAATGAGCAGTTCTTC. This encodes CASSSGTGKSYNEQFF. V is TRBV5-1 and J is TRBJ2-1; the D gene is possibly TRBD1 (6 bases). CDR3 length: 16 amino acids. Germline loops: CDR1 SGHRS, CDR2 YFSETQ. V shed 3 bases and J shed 1 base, with 14 bases lying between them.

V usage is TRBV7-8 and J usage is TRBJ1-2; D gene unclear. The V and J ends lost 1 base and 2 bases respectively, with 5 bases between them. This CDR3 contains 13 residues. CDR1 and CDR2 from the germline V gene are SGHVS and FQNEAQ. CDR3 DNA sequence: TGTGCCAGCAGCTTAGGGGAGAACTATGGCTACACCTTC. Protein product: CASSLGENYGYTF.

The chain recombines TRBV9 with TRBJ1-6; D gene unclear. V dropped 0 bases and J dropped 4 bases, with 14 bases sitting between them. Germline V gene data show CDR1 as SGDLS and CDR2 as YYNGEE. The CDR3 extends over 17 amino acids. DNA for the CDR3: TGTGCCAGCAGCGTAGGAAACAGTGGAACATATAATTCACCCCTCCACTTT. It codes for CASSVGNSGTYNSPLHF. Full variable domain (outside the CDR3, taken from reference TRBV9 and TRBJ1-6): DSGVTQTPKHLITATGQRVTLRCSPRSGDLSVYWYQQSLDQGLQFLIQYYNGEERAKGNILERFSAQQFPDLHSELNLSSLELGDSALYFCASSVGNSGTYNSPLHFGNGTRLTVT.

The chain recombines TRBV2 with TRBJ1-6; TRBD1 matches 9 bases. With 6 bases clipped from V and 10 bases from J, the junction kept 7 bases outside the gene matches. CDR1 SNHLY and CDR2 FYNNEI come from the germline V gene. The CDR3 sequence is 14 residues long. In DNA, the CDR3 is TGTGCCAGCAGGAGGGACAGGGAGGAATCACCCCTCCACTTT. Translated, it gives CASRRDREESPLHF.

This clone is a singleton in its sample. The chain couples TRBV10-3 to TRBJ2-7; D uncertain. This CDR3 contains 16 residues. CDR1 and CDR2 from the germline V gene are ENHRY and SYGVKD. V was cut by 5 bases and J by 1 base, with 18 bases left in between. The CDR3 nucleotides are TGTGCCATCAGTCCCTCTATGTCCTTATCGTCCTACGAGCAGTACTTC. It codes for CAISPSMSLSSYEQYF.

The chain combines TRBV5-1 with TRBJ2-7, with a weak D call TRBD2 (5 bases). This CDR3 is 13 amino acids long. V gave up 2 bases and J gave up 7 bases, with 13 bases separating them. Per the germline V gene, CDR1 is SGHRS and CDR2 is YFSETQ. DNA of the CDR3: TGCGCCAGCAGCTTAGACATACCGGGGGAGCAGTACTTC. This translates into CASSLDIPGEQYF.

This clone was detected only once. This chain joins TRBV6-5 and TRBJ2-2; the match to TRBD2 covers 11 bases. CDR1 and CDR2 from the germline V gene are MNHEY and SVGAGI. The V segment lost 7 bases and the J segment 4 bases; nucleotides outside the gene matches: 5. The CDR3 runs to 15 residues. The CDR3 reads CASNPLAGVTGELFF. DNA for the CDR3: TGTGCCAGCAACCCACTAGCGGGGGTCACCGGGGAGCTGTTTTTT.

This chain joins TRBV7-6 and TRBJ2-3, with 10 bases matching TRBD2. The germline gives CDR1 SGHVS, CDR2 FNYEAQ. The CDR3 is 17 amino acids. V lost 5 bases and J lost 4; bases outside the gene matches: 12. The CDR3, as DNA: TGTGCCAGCAGCAGAAACAGACGGACTAGCGGACCAGATACGCAGTATTTT. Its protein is CASSRNRRTSGPDTQYF.

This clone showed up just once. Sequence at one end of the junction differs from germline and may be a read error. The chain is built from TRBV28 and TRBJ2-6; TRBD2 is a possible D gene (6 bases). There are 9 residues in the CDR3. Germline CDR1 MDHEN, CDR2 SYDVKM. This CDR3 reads CASSFIGGF. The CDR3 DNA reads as TGTGCCAGCAGTTTCATAGGAGGGTTC.

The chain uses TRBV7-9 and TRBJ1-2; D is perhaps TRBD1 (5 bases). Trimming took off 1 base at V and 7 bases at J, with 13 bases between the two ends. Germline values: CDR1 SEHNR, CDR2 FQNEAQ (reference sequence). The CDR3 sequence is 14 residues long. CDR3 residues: CASSLGGDRGGYTF. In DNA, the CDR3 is TGTGCCAGCAGCTTAGGCGGAGATAGGGGTGGCTACACCTTC.

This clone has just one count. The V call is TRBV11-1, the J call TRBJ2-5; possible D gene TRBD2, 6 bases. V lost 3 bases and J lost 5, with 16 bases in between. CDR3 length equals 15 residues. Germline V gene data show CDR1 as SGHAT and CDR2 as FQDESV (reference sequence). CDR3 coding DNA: TGTGCCAGCAGCTTCGGCGGGGCCGCCGGGGAGACCCAGTACTTC. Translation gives CASSFGGAAGETQYF.

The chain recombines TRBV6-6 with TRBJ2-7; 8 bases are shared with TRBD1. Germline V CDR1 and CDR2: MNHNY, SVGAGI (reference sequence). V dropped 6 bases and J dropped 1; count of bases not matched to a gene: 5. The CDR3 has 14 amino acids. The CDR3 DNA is TGTGCCAGCAGGACGGACAGGGCTTCCTACGAGCAGTACTTC. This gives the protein CASRTDRASYEQYF.